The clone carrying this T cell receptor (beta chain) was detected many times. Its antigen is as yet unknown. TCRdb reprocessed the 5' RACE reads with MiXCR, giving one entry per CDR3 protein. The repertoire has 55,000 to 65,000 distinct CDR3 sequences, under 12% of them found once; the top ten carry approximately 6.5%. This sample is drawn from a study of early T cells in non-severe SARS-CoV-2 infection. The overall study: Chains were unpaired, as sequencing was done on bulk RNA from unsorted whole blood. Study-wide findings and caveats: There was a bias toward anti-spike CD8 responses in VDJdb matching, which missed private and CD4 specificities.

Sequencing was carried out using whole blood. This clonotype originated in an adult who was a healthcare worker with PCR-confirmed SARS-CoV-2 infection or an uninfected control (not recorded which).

CDR3 bases: TGTGCCAGCAGCTTTAGGCTGCGGGGGGAAATCTACGAGCAGTACTTC. Encoded protein: CASSFRLRGEIYEQYF. The chain is built from TRBV7-8 and TRBJ2-7, with 8 positions matching TRBD2. Looked up from germline, CDR1 is SGHVS and CDR2 is FQNEAQ. The CDR3 totals 16 residues. The ends lost 3 bases at V and 3 bases at J; junction bases unmatched: 10.